These T cell receptor beta chains were read from a single sample in a study of read filtering for tumor transcriptome and immune sequencing. Using its own MiXCR run on the reads, TCRdb lists one record per CDR3 protein. The sample contains tens of thousands of distinct CDR3 sequences, 12% to 15% of which appear only once. The sequenced sample was a population of CD138-negative cells sorted from bone marrow. The source of these receptors is a donor aged 40 or over with multiple myeloma. Both conserved end residues are part of each CDR3. The order of the fields is CDR3 DNA, CDR3 protein, V gene, clone size, J gene, D gene, CDR3 length. D genes are given only for firm matches. Not all rows give a size; the values are once, few, many and, for expanded clones, a class.

CDR3nt: TGTGCCAGCAGTCCAGGACTGACGAGCTCTGGAAACACCATATATTTT; CDR3aa: CASSPGLTSSGNTIYF; v_gene: TRBV28; abundance: many; j_gene: TRBJ1-3; d_gene: NA; len: 16
CDR3nt: TGTGCCAGCAGCTTGCGAGAGACTAGCGGGAGAACCCCCACCGTTGGCGGGGAGCTGTTTTTT; CDR3aa: CASSLRETSGRTPTVGGELFF; v_gene: TRBV7-8; abundance: many; j_gene: TRBJ2-2; d_gene: TRBD2; len: 21
CDR3nt: TGCGCCAGCAGCACGGACAGGGGGAGTAAGAATTCACCCCTCCACTTT; CDR3aa: CASSTDRGSKNSPLHF; v_gene: TRBV5-1; abundance: many; j_gene: TRBJ1-6; d_gene: TRBD1; len: 16
CDR3nt: TGTGCCAGCTCACCACCGACAGGGATGGGGTACAATGAGCAGTTCTTC; CDR3aa: CASSPPTGMGYNEQFF; v_gene: TRBV18; abundance: many; j_gene: TRBJ2-1; d_gene: TRBD1; len: 16
CDR3nt: TGCAGCGTTGACGGTAACAGGTTAAGCTCTGGGGCCAACGTCCTGACTTTC; CDR3aa: CSVDGNRLSSGANVLTF; v_gene: TRBV29-1; abundance: many; j_gene: TRBJ2-6; d_gene: NA; len: 17
CDR3nt: TGTGCCAGCAGGGGACAGGGTATCTATGGCTACACCTTC; CDR3aa: CASRGQGIYGYTF; v_gene: TRBV2; abundance: many; j_gene: TRBJ1-2; d_gene: TRBD1; len: 13
CDR3nt: TGTGCCAGCAGTCCTAGCGGCACGGATACGCAGTATTTT; CDR3aa: CASSPSGTDTQYF; v_gene: TRBV7-9; abundance: many; j_gene: TRBJ2-3; d_gene: TRBD2; len: 13
CDR3nt: TGCAGTGCTCGCCTAACTAGCGCCAACGAGCAGTACTTC; CDR3aa: CSARLTSANEQYF; v_gene: TRBV20-1; abundance: few; j_gene: TRBJ2-7; d_gene: TRBD2; len: 13
CDR3nt: TGCAGCGCCGATCCGGGGGCGTCGAGCTCCTACAATGAGCAGTTCTTC; CDR3aa: CSADPGASSSYNEQFF; v_gene: TRBV29-1; abundance: many; j_gene: TRBJ2-1; d_gene: NA; len: 16
CDR3nt: TGTGCCAGCAGCGTAGAAGTTCGGGAGACCCAGTACTTC; CDR3aa: CASSVEVRETQYF; v_gene: TRBV9; abundance: few; j_gene: TRBJ2-5; d_gene: NA; len: 13
CDR3nt: TGCAGTGCTAGTTTAGTACAGCGGGAGGTATACGAGCAGTACTTC; CDR3aa: CSASLVQREVYEQYF; v_gene: TRBV20-1; abundance: many; j_gene: TRBJ2-7; d_gene: TRBD2; len: 15
CDR3nt: TGTGCCAGCAGCGGAACAGGACAGGGAACCTACGAGCAGTACTTC; CDR3aa: CASSGTGQGTYEQYF; v_gene: TRBV9; abundance: few; j_gene: TRBJ2-7; d_gene: TRBD1; len: 15
CDR3nt: TGTGCCAGCAGCCTCCCGCGGGGCCAGGGGGAGACCCAGTACTTC; CDR3aa: CASSLPRGQGETQYF; v_gene: TRBV11-2; abundance: NA; j_gene: TRBJ2-5; d_gene: NA; len: 15
CDR3nt: TGCAGTGCTACTAAAAGACAGGGGGCCACCTACGAGCAGTACTTC; CDR3aa: CSATKRQGATYEQYF; v_gene: TRBV20-1; abundance: NA; j_gene: TRBJ2-7; d_gene: TRBD1; len: 15
CDR3nt: TGCGCCAGCAGCTTGGGAATGGACACTGAAGCTTTCTTT; CDR3aa: CASSLGMDTEAFF; v_gene: TRBV5-1; abundance: NA; j_gene: TRBJ1-1; d_gene: NA; len: 13
CDR3nt: TGCAGTGCTAGGCCGGGACTAGCGACAGATACGCAGTATTTT; CDR3aa: CSARPGLATDTQYF; v_gene: TRBV20-1; abundance: many; j_gene: TRBJ2-3; d_gene: TRBD2; len: 14
CDR3nt: TGCAGCGTTGGAGGGATTCAGGGAGGTCAAGAGACCCAGTACTTC; CDR3aa: CSVGGIQGGQETQYF; v_gene: TRBV29-1; abundance: many; j_gene: TRBJ2-5; d_gene: NA; len: 15
CDR3nt: TGTGCCAGCAGTCCAGGAAGGGGGGAGACCCAGTACTTC; CDR3aa: CASSPGRGETQYF; v_gene: TRBV2; abundance: many; j_gene: TRBJ2-5; d_gene: NA; len: 13
CDR3nt: TGCAGTGCTTCCGCCGGGACTAGCGGGAGTTCGGATACGCAGTATTTT; CDR3aa: CSASAGTSGSSDTQYF; v_gene: TRBV20-1; abundance: many; j_gene: TRBJ2-3; d_gene: TRBD2; len: 16
CDR3nt: TGTGGCTCAGGGGACTGGTACGAGCAGTACTTC; CDR3aa: CGSGDWYEQYF; v_gene: TRBV28; abundance: many; j_gene: TRBJ2-7; d_gene: NA; len: 11
CDR3nt: TGCGCCAGCAGCTTGGCAAGCGGGAGGGCCTCCAATGAGCAGTTCTTC; CDR3aa: CASSLASGRASNEQFF; v_gene: TRBV5-1; abundance: many; j_gene: TRBJ2-1; d_gene: TRBD2; len: 16
CDR3nt: TGTGCCACCGAGAGGCCCAGGGCCTACAATGAGCAGTTCTTC; CDR3aa: CATERPRAYNEQFF; v_gene: TRBV7-9; abundance: many; j_gene: TRBJ2-1; d_gene: NA; len: 14
CDR3nt: TGTGCCAGCAGCGGGATGCGACTAGTGGTTGATGTGGATGAGCAGTTCTTC; CDR3aa: CASSGMRLVVDVDEQFF; v_gene: TRBV12-3/TRBV12-4; abundance: many; j_gene: TRBJ2-1; d_gene: NA; len: 17
CDR3nt: TGTGCCAGCAGCGCGTCTAGCGGGAGGGCCATCGAGCAGTTCTTC; CDR3aa: CASSASSGRAIEQFF; v_gene: TRBV9; abundance: many; j_gene: TRBJ2-1; d_gene: TRBD2; len: 15
CDR3nt: TGTTCCAGCAGAACTAATGAGCAGTTATTC; CDR3aa: CSSRTNEQLF; v_gene: TRBV6-1; abundance: NA; j_gene: TRBJ2-1; d_gene: NA; len: 10
CDR3nt: TGTGCCAGCAGCTTAAACAGATACAATGAGCAGTTCTTC; CDR3aa: CASSLNRYNEQFF; v_gene: TRBV7-9; abundance: many; j_gene: TRBJ2-1; d_gene: NA; len: 13
CDR3nt: TGTGCCAGCAGCTCGCCTTCCGGGACAGGGAGTGAAAATGAGCAGTTCTTC; CDR3aa: CASSSPSGTGSENEQFF; v_gene: TRBV5-6; abundance: NA; j_gene: TRBJ2-1; d_gene: TRBD1; len: 17
CDR3nt: TGTGCCAGCGGTTCTCAGGGGGCAACTAATGAAAAACTGTTTTTT; CDR3aa: CASGSQGATNEKLFF; v_gene: TRBV28; abundance: many; j_gene: TRBJ1-4; d_gene: TRBD1; len: 15
CDR3nt: TGTGCCAGCAGTTTTTGGGGCCGGAGCCAAGAGACCCAGTACTTC; CDR3aa: CASSFWGRSQETQYF; v_gene: TRBV12-3/TRBV12-4; abundance: NA; j_gene: TRBJ2-5; d_gene: NA; len: 15
CDR3nt: TGTGCCAGCAGCGTAGGACTTCTCAATGCGCACTTTGAAAAACTGTTTTTT; CDR3aa: CASSVGLLNAHFEKLFF; v_gene: TRBV9; abundance: many; j_gene: TRBJ1-4; d_gene: NA; len: 17
CDR3nt: TGTGCCAGCAGTTCGCGGGGGGGTTTGTATGGCTACACCTTC; CDR3aa: CASSSRGGLYGYTF; v_gene: TRBV27; abundance: many; j_gene: TRBJ1-2; d_gene: NA; len: 14
CDR3nt: TGTGCCTGGAGACAGCACTATGGCTACACCTTC; CDR3aa: CAWRQHYGYTF; v_gene: TRBV30; abundance: many; j_gene: TRBJ1-2; d_gene: NA; len: 11
CDR3nt: TGTGCCAGCAGTCCCATCGGCGGGAGGATCGCGGATACGCAGTATTTT; CDR3aa: CASSPIGGRIADTQYF; v_gene: TRBV2; abundance: many; j_gene: TRBJ2-3; d_gene: TRBD2; len: 16
CDR3nt: TGCAGTGCTAGACAGGGGCTGAGGAACACTGAAGCTTTCTTT; CDR3aa: CSARQGLRNTEAFF; v_gene: TRBV20-1; abundance: many; j_gene: TRBJ1-1; d_gene: NA; len: 14
CDR3nt: TGCAGTGCTAGTTATATCGGGAACACTGAAGCTTTCTTT; CDR3aa: CSASYIGNTEAFF; v_gene: TRBV20-1; abundance: many; j_gene: TRBJ1-1; d_gene: NA; len: 13